The clone carrying this T cell receptor (beta chain) has just a few counts. Germline CDR1 and CDR2: MGHRA and YSYEKL. Trimming shortened V by 0 bases and J by 5 bases, and 10 bases separated the two germline ends. The CDR3 spans 14 residues. This record belongs to a study of blood T cell repertoires in COVID-19. Across the whole study: Samples representing acute and convalescent COVID-19 were sourced from the United States, Italy and Spain. PBMCs, B-cell-depleted T cells, or T cells were the source of the cDNA or gDNA that made up the material.

In the authors' methods: Amplified reference gene primers provided the basis for estimating nucleated cell counts. TCRdb's table, derived via immunoSEQ multiplex PCR, lists solely in-frame clones and lacks some. V, J and clone size are taken as reported in that table, and D and trimming were inferred from the DNA itself. In the table there are some 180,000 clones, around 85% of which are singletons. This chain uses TRBV4-1 with TRBJ1-1; D gene uncertain. The receptor comes from an elderly woman with COVID-19, enrolled during active disease. The specimen sequenced was peripheral blood. CDR3 nucleotides: TGCGCCAGCAGCCAAGATATCGGAGGGACTGAAGCTTTCTTT. It is translated as CASSQDIGGTEAFF.